This paragraph reports one TCR beta chain. No cognate antigen has been identified for it. No much larger clonotype is one base removed from it; base qualities were not supplied. The cohort consisted of 600 to 750 healthy bone marrow donors. At the time of sampling, all cohort members were nominally healthy, though unrecorded immune exposures were likely present. The donor tested CMV seronegative and was one of the 352 seronegative cohort members. A peripheral blood sample was provided by each donor, and peripheral blood mononuclear cells were used for TCR beta sequencing. The Qiagen DNeasy Blood Extraction Kit was used to extract genomic DNA from the blood cell samples. Libraries were constructed by the immunoSEQ multiplex PCR assay. For the multiplex PCR, a mixture combining 60 forward primers for TCR Vbeta segments and 13 reverse primers for TCR Jbeta segments was used. The CDR3 region of rearranged TCR beta genes was amplified from genomic DNA with a multiplex PCR assay. Amplified TCR beta libraries were sequenced as 87-base-pair reads on the Illumina HiSeq System. The paper's processing steps were these. In a later analysis, some 80 million unique TCR beta chains were counted across the 690 or so repertoires, and around 10 million of these chains were shared by at least two donors. A nearest-neighbor algorithm error-corrected the raw reads and collapsed the reads into unique sequences, merging closely related sequences to remove PCR and sequencing errors. Alignment of CDR3 sequences to IMGT reference sequences was used to assign V, D and J gene segments. For a sequence to be retained, a match of at least six nucleotides was required to both a V gene segment and a J gene segment. A rearrangement counted as productive if the CDR3 had no stop codons and remained in frame with V and J, and every other rearrangement counted as non-productive. Following IMGT convention, CDR3 was defined as the stretch from the second conserved V-encoded cysteine to the conserved J-encoded phenylalanine. In an earlier analysis of more than 550 of the donors, sequences lacking an unambiguous match to a single V gene segment were excluded. In an earlier analysis of several hundred of the donors, V segments were called functional above 56.7% productive rearrangements and were called segregating when the between-donor standard deviation exceeded 5%. A statistical classification framework was developed to diagnose cytomegalovirus status using the catalog of TCR beta chain sequences. In a later analysis, V and J genes were assigned by comparing TCR nucleotide sequences against IMGT/GENE-DB human TR gene sequences. A later analysis assigned CDR3 sequences and most-parsimonious VDJ recombination scenarios with the TCRdist pipeline. In a later analysis, every TCR beta chain was defined by the combination of its CDR3 amino acid sequence and its V-gene family, and reads without a unique V-gene family were dropped. As a way to deal with suspected cross-contamination and a sequencing artifact, a later analysis dropped more than 500 nucleotide sequences that were highly shared and had low generation probability. In a later analysis, a clonal expansion index for each public chain was calculated from normalized within-repertoire ranks of inferred template counts. Generation probabilities in a later analysis came from a VDJ recombination model fitted to out-of-frame rearrangements, and those results were checked against IGoR. A later analysis scored TCR-TCR, TCR-HLA and TCR-CMV co-occurrence with hypergeometric tests, applying a repertoire-size bias correction to TCR pairs. A later analysis estimated false discovery rates by permuting HLA or CMV assignments 20 times. In a later analysis, co-occurring TCRs were grouped using DBSCAN, with TCRdist sequence similarity added in when clustering inside HLA-allele-positive subsets. Co-occurrence clustering excluded repertoires with fewer than 30,000 or more than 120,000 public chains, plus five with anomalous nucleotide sharing. TCRdb carries this immuneACCESS record with in-frame sequences only. Its versions omit some clonotypes, under half of them owing to an unresolved V gene in the studies checked, with the rest unexplained. The DNA was the basis for D and trimming; V, J and clone size are from that table. The sample table lists around 110,000 clones, roughly 77% of them with a count of one. Of the sample, about 2.5% falls within the top ten clones.

This entry comes from a study of cytomegalovirus exposure and HLA in healthy donors listed by TCRdb under 2017. Background on the whole study: In an earlier analysis of approximately 640 of the donors, 250 to 300 Gb of sequence data and approximately 100 million unique TCR beta sequences from 150 million to 200 million T cells were reported. The study was designed to test whether signatures of past pathogen exposure could be identified by cataloging public T cell receptors. To predict cytomegalovirus infection status, the study brought together high-throughput TCR immunosequencing, statistical association of individual TCRs with disease status, and machine learning. Among around 400 genotyped donors of the cohort, an average of about 220,000 unique TCR beta nucleotide sequences was sequenced per donor, of which 15% to 20% were non-productive. Every discovery cohort repertoire had been produced on one sequencing platform. A later genetic analysis used genome-wide SNP genotypes for about 55% of the 666 donors, treating that subset as a discovery cohort. Typing coverage differed by locus: A, B, C, DRB1 and DQB1 were typed in about 629-640 donors, DQA1 in about 550, DPA1 in some 570, and DPB1 in approximately 450. In the later analysis, no new phenotypic data were used to find candidate immune exposures; instead, reliance was placed on TCR beta sequences and their occurrence across donors. Of the roughly 400 genotyped donors, less than 85% were placed in the genetic ancestry cluster associated with self-reported Caucasian donors. A later analysis re-examined previously published TCR beta repertoires from roughly 720 donors and added high-resolution HLA genotyping to investigate patterns of TCR occurrence. An early release covering 550 to 700 HLA-typed donors comprised 250 to 350 gigabases of sequencing data and tens of millions of unique TCR sequences. Donor age, sex, ethnicity and CMV serostatus were compiled together with the repertoire data. A handful of DR-DQ haplotypes were handled as single units for association and clustering because linkage in the cohort was strong. Both class I and class II loci were covered by HLA typing, at four-digit resolution. In addition to the first cohort of approximately 670 subjects, a separate validation cohort of approximately 130 different subjects was used. The study used immunosequencing to profile the T cell repertoires of 600 to 850 subjects and linked those repertoires to cytomegalovirus serostatus. An earlier analysis of 500 to 750 of the donors applied high-throughput TCR beta sequencing to assess whether each TCR beta V gene segment acted as functional or pseudogenic.

A distance of 9 bases separates the germline ends of V and J, which lose 6 bases and 0 bases respectively. From cysteine to phenylalanine, the CDR3 is 14 amino acids long. Only the CDR3 part of the read is kept: 42 bases, read in frame from the first base. The germline V gene encodes CDR1 LNHDA and CDR2 SQIVND (reference sequence). The study at large found these results: Because some donors lacked HLA typing at each locus, the association tests relied only on the typed subset. Sequencing depth was assumed to be roughly uniform across donors in the presence/absence analyses, though that assumption may not hold. A total of about 150 TCR beta chains were listed by the study as associated with cytomegalovirus. When HLA alleles, especially DR and DQ, strongly co-occurred, TCR associations were difficult to assign to individual alleles. CMV serostatus was the only immune exposure information available for the cohort. In vitro tests confirmed that a few of the cytomegalovirus-associated TCR beta chains recognize cytomegalovirus antigens. According to a later analysis, TCR association rates differed among HLA loci, with DRB1 alleles showing the most associated TCRs and HLA-C alleles showing the fewest. Some IMGT-functional V segments, including TRBV6-2 and TRBV6-3, could not be told apart with the 87-base-pair reads, so those segments were excluded. In a later analysis, several top co-occurrence clusters were reported to appear linked to parvovirus B19, influenza, CMV and Epstein-Barr virus. A later genetic analysis reported fewer N-insertions in productive TCRs among donors in an Asian-associated ancestry cluster than the roughly 700-donor mean. In an earlier analysis of fewer than 700 of the donors, most TCR beta V segments appeared in productive rearrangements about 90% or about 30% of the time, broadly matching IMGT annotations. Correlated functional status among segregating V segments might be attributable to linkage disequilibrium, but an unknown experimental factor could not be ruled out. A further reported finding was that TCR beta sequences accurately predicted the HLA-A and HLA-B alleles for most subjects in the first cohort. Most CMV-associated TCR beta chains appeared to be HLA-restricted in a later analysis, and the HLA associations seemed to be driven largely by CMV exposure. At a false discovery rate of 0.05, a later analysis linked roughly 17,000 TCR beta sequences to specific HLA alleles. The authors suggested that the approach could potentially be generalized to other disease states and immunological phenotypes. Across donors, most TCR sequences were observed very rarely, whereas some public TCRs were present in many individuals. In a later analysis, HLA-associated TCR beta chains showed more clonal expansion and lower generation probabilities than non-associated chains that were equally common. V-gene and J-gene trimming of TCR beta chains was associated with a missense DCLRE1C variant in a later genetic analysis, and the association was replicated in an independent cohort. This cohort had only TCR beta chains sequenced, and the lack of alpha or paired-chain data limited which features could be detected. The sequencing pipeline was judged likely to have produced a cluster of highly shared sequence variants as a technical artifact. In both the original and validation cohorts, the classifier was reported to diagnose cytomegalovirus status with high specificity and sensitivity. About 17 rarely observed V segments, including chromosome 9 orphons, were excluded from the earlier analysis of about 600 of the donors because counts were too low.

The chain joins TRBV19 to TRBJ2-4; the D gene is unclear. The receptor comes from a man aged 40-49 years in good health and CMV-seronegative. The sequencing sample was made of PBMCs. At the DNA level, the sequence is TGTGCCAGTAGCCTAACGGTAGCCAAAAACATTCAGTACTTC. It specifies CASSLTVAKNIQYF.